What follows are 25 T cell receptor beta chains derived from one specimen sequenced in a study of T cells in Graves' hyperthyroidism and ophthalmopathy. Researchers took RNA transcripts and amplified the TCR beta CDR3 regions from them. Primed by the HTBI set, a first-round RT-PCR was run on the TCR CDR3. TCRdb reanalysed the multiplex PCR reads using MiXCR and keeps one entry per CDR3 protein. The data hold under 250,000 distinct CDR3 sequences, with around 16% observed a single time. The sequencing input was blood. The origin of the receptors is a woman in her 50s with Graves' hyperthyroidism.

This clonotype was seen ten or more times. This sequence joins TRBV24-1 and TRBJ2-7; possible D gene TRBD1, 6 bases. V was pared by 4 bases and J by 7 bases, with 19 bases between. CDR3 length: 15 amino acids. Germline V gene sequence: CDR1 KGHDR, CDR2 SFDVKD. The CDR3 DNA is TGTGCCACCAGTGACCCAAAACAGGGTGTGGAGGAGCAGTACTTC. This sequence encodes CATSDPKQGVEEQYF.

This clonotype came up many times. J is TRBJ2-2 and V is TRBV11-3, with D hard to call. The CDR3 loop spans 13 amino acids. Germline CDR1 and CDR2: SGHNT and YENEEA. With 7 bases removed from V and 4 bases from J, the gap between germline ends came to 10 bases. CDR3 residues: CASKRAGTGELFF. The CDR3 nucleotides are TGTGCCAGCAAACGGGCAGGCACCGGGGAGCTGTTTTTT.

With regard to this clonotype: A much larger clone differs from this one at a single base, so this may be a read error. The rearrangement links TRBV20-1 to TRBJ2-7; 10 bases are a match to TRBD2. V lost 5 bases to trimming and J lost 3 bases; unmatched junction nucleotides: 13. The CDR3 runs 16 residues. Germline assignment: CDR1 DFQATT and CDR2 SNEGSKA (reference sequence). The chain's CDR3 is CSAGNVRSSGSYEQYF. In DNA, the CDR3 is TGCAGTGCTGGTAACGTCCGGTCTAGCGGGAGCTACGAGCAGTACTTC.

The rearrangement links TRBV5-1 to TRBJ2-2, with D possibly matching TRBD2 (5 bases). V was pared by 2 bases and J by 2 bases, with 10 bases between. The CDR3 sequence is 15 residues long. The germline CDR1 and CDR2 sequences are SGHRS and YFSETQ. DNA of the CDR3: TGCGCCAGCAGCTTCAATAGCGCTAACACCGGGGAGCTGTTTTTT. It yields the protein CASSFNSANTGELFF. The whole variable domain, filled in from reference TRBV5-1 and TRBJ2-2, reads KAGVTQTPRYLIKTRGQQVTLSCSPISGHRSVSWYQQTPGQGLQFLFEYFSETQRNKGNFPGRFSGRQFSNSRSEMNVSTLELGDSALYLCASSFNSANTGELFFGEGSRLTVL.

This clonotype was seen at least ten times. CDR3 in DNA: TGTGCCAGCAGTTCGGGACTAGCGGGAGTGTTCGCTACGCAGTATTTT. Amino acid sequence: CASSSGLAGVFATQYF. This chain links TRBV12-3 or TRBV12-4 with TRBJ2-3, with TRBD2 identical over 14 bases. Trimming at V came to 4 bases and at J to 8 bases, leaving 8 bases not matched to a gene. The CDR3 is made up of 16 amino acids.

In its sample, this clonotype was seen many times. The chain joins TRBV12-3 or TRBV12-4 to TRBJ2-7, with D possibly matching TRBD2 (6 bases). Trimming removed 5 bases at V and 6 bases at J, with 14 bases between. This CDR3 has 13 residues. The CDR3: CASSQDYSPEQYF. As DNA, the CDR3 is TGTGCCAGCAGTCAGGACTATTCTCCCGAGCAGTACTTC.

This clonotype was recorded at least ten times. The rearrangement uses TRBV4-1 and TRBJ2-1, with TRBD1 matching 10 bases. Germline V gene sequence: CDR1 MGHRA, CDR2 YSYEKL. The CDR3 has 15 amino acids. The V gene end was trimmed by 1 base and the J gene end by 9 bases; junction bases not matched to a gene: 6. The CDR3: CASSQGPGQGREQFF. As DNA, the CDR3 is TGCGCCAGCAGCCAAGGACCGGGACAGGGGCGTGAGCAGTTCTTC.

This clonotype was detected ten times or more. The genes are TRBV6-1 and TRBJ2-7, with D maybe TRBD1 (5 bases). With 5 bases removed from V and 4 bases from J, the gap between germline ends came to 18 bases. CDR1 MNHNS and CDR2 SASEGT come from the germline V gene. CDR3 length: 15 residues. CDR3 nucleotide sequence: TGTGCCAGCAGTTCCCAGACAGCGAGGCCTTACGAGCAGTACTTC. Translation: CASSSQTARPYEQYF.

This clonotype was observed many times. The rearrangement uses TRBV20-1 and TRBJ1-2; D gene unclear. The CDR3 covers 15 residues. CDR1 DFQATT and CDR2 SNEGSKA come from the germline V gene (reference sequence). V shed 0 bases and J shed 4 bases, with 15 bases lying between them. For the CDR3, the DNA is TGCAGTGCTAGAGATCACCACGGAACGACCTATGGCTACACCTTC. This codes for CSARDHHGTTYGYTF.

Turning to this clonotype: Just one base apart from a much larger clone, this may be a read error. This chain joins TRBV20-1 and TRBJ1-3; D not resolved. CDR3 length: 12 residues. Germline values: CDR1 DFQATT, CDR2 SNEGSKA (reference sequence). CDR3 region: CSAPFSRNTIYF. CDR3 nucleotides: TGCAGTGCACCTTTCTCTAGAAACACCATATATTTT.

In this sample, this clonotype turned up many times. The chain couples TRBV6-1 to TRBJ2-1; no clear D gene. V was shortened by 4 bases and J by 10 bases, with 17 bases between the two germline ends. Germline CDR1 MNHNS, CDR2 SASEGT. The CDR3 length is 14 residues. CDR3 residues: CASSGRVKSREQFF. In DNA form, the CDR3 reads TGTGCCAGCAGTGGCCGGGTCAAAAGCAGGGAGCAGTTCTTC.

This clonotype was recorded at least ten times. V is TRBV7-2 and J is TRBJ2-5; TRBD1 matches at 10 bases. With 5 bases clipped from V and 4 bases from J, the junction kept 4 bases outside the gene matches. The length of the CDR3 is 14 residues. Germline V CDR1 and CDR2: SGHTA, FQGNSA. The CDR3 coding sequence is TGTGCCAGCAGCCGACAGGGGGCCGGAGAGACCCAGTACTTC. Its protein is CASSRQGAGETQYF.

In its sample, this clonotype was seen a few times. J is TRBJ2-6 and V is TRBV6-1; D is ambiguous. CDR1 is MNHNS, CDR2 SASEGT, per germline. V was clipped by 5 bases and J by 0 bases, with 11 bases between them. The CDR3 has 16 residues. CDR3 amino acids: CASSTIISSGANVLTF. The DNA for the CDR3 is TGTGCCAGCAGTACTATAATTAGCTCTGGGGCCAACGTCCTGACTTTC.

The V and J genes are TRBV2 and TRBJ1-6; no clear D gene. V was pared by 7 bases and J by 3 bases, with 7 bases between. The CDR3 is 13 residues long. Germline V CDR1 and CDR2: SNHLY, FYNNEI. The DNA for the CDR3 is TGTGCCAGCATTGGACTCTATAATTCACCCCTCCACTTT. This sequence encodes CASIGLYNSPLHF.

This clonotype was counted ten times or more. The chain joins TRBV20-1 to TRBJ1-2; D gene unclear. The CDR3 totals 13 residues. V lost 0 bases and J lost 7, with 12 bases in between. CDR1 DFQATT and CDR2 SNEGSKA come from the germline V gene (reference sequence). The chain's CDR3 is CSARDVTESGYTF. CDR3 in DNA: TGCAGTGCTAGAGATGTCACAGAATCTGGCTACACCTTC.

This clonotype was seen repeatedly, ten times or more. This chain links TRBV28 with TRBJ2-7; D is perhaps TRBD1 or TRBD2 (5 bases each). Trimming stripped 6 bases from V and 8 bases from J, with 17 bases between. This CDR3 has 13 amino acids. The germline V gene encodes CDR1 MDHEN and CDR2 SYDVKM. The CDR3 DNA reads TGTGCCAGCAGCCCCAGGACCGGGACGAAGCAGTACTTC. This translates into CASSPRTGTKQYF.

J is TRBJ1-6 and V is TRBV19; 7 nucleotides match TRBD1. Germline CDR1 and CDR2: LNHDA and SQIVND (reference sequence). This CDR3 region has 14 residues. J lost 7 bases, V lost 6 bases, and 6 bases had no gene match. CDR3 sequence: CASRIQGSNSPLHF. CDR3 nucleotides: TGTGCCAGTAGAATACAGGGGTCAAATTCACCCCTCCACTTT.

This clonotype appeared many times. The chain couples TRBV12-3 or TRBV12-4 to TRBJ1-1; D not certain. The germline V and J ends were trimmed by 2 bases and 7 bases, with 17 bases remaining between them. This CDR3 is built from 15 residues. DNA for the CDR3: TGTGCCAGCAGTTTATTGGCGCAAGGCGGAGGTGAAGCTTTCTTT. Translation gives CASSLLAQGGGEAFF.

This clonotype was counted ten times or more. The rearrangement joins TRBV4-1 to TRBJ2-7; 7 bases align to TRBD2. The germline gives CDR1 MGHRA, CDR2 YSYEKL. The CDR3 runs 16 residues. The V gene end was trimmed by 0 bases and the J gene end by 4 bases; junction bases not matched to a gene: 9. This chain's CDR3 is CASSQETSALSYEQYF. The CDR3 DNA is TGCGCCAGCAGCCAAGAAACTAGCGCCTTAAGTTACGAGCAGTACTTC.

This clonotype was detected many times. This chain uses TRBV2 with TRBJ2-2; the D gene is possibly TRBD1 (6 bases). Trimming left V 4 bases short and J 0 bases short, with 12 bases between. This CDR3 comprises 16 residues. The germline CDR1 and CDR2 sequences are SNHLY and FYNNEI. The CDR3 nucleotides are TGTGCCAGCAGTGTTAACAGGGTCACGAACACCGGGGAGCTGTTTTTT. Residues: CASSVNRVTNTGELFF.

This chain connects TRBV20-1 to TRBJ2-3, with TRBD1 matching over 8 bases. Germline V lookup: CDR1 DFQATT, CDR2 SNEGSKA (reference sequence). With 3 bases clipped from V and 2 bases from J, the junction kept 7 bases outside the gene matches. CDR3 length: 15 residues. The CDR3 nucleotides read TGCAGTGCTAGTCTTCCAGGGGGCCTCACAGATACGCAGTATTTT. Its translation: CSASLPGGLTDTQYF.

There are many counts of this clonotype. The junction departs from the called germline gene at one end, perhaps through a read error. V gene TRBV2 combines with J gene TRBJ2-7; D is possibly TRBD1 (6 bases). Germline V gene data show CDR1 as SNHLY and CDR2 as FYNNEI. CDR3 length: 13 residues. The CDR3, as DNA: TGTACCAGCAGGGCCGGGACAATCGACGAGCAGTACTTC. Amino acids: CTSRAGTIDEQYF.

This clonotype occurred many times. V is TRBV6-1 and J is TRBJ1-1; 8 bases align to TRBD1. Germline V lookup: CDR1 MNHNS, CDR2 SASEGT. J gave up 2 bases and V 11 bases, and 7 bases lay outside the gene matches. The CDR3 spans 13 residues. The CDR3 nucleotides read TGTGCCGGACGAACAGGGGGAAACACTGAAGCTTTCTTT. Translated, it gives CAGRTGGNTEAFF.

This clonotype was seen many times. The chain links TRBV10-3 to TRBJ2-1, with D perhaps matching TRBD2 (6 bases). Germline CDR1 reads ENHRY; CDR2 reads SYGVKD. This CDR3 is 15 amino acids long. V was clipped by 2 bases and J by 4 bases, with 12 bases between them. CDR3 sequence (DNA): TGTGCCATCAGTGAGGACGGGGGTCCTTACAATGAGCAGTTCTTC. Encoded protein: CAISEDGGPYNEQFF.

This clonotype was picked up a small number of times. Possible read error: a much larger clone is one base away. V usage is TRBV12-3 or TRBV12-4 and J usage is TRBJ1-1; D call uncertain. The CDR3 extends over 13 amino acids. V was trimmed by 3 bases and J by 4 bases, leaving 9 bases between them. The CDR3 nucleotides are TGTGCCAGCAGTTTCGGGGAGAGCACTGAAGCTTTCTTT. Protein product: CASSFGESTEAFF.